The rows below give T cell receptor beta chains drawn from one sample of a study of technical replicates of blood from a handful of donors. Only in-frame clones appear in the TCRdb table, and some are missing; sequencing was by immunoSEQ multiplex PCR. Altogether over 65,000 clones are present, approximately 97% being singletons, with the ten largest covering over 0.2%. Source material: T cells isolated from PBMCs. The receptors shown here come from a human donor in good health. Both conserved end residues are part of each CDR3. Each record gives: clone size, D gene, J gene, V gene, CDR3 DNA, CDR3 protein. D genes are given only for firm matches. Some rows mark clone size as missing; the rest say once, few, many or name a class of expanded clone.

NA NA TRBJ1-1 TRBV2 TGTGCCAGCACCTCCATACAGAAGAACACTGAAGCTTTCTTT CASTSIQKNTEAFF
NA TRBD2 TRBJ2-1 TRBV7-9 TGTGCCAGCAGCACGCAACCGGGACTAGCGGGCAATGAGCAGTTCTTC CASSTQPGLAGNEQFF
NA TRBD1 TRBJ2-5 TRBV5-1 TGCGCCAGCAGCTTGTGGGGTCCCCGACAGGGTGAAGAGACCCAGTACTTC CASSLWGPRQGEETQYF
NA NA TRBJ1-5 TRBV2 TGTGCCAGCTCCTACAATCAGCCCCAGCATTTT CASSYNQPQHF
NA TRBD1 TRBJ1-1 TRBV28 TGTGCCAGCAGTGGGACAGGGGCTTGGACTGAAGCTTTCTTT CASSGTGAWTEAFF
NA NA TRBJ1-6 TRBV5-5 TGTGCCAGCAGCTTGGAGGGGGGGTTCAATTCACCCCTCCACTTT CASSLEGGFNSPLHF
NA NA TRBJ1-4 TRBV7-9 TGTGCCAGCACCCCGCCCGCGAATGAAAAACTGTTTTTT CASTPPANEKLFF
NA NA TRBJ1-2 TRBV5-1 TGCGCCAGCAGGGCGTTACAGGGAAACTATGGCTACACCTTC CASRALQGNYGYTF
once TRBD1 TRBJ2-2 TRBV6-1 TGTGCCAGTGGACAGGGGGCTACCGGGGAGCTGTTTTTT CASGQGATGELFF
NA NA TRBJ1-1 TRBV4-1 TGCGCCAGCAGCCAAGATGATCACAGGGACCTCACTGAAGCTTTCTTT CASSQDDHRDLTEAFF
NA TRBD2 TRBJ2-1 TRBV19 TGTGCCAGTAGTATAGGGTCTAGCGGGTACAATGAGCAGTTCTTC CASSIGSSGYNEQFF
once NA TRBJ2-5 TRBV18 TGTGCCAGCTCACTCGACGAAGGGGCCCAGTACTTC CASSLDEGAQYF
NA TRBD1 TRBJ1-1 TRBV6-5 TGTGCCAGCAGTTCAGCGGACAGGAGAACTGAAGCTTTCTTT CASSSADRRTEAFF
NA TRBD2 TRBJ2-1 TRBV6-6 TGTGCCAGCAGTTATCTAGCGGGAGTGGGAAATGAGCAGTTCTTC CASSYLAGVGNEQFF
once NA TRBJ2-4 TRBV5-4 TGTGCCAGCAGCTTGGCCAAGGGGGATCAAAACATTCAGTACTTC CASSLAKGDQNIQYF
NA NA TRBJ2-4 TRBV11-2 TGTGCCAGCAGCTTATTGCGGGGGCCTAAAAACATTCAGTACTTC CASSLLRGPKNIQYF
NA NA TRBJ2-7 TRBV6-1 TGTGCCAGCAGTCCTCAAGTAGCCTACGAGCAGTACTTC CASSPQVAYEQYF
NA NA TRBJ2-5 TRBV12-5 TGTGCTAGTGGTTTGGTAAGAGGCTTTCGAGAGACCCAGTACTTC CASGLVRGFRETQYF
NA TRBD1 TRBJ1-1 TRBV5-6 TGTGCCAGCAGCTCTTCGGTCGGGACAGGGGCCTTGAACACTGAAGCTTTCTTT CASSSSVGTGALNTEAFF
NA NA TRBJ2-7 TRBV6-5 TGTGCCAGCAGTATACAGGGCCAAGCCCGGCAGTACTTC CASSIQGQARQYF
NA NA TRBJ2-7 TRBV7-9 TGTGCCAGCAGCCGGGACTACGAGCAGTACTTC CASSRDYEQYF
NA TRBD1 TRBJ1-2 TRBV28 TGTGCCAGCAGTCTGGCTGGGACAGGGGGCGGAGGCTACACCTTC CASSLAGTGGGGYTF
once TRBD2 TRBJ2-3 TRBV7-3 TGTGCCAGCAGCTTTCTAGCGGGGGGGCCAGATACGCAGTATTTT CASSFLAGGPDTQYF
few NA TRBJ2-1 TRBV4-1 TGCGCCAGCAGGCGGCAGACAGACTCCTACAATGAGCAGTTCTTC CASRRQTDSYNEQFF
NA NA TRBJ2-6 TRBV25-1 TGTGCCAGCAAAGCCGACTCTGGGGCCAACGTCCTGACTTTC CASKADSGANVLTF
NA NA TRBJ2-7 TRBV1 TGCACCAGCAGCCCCTCGTACGAGCAGTACTTC CTSSPSYEQYF
NA NA TRBJ2-5 TRBV12-5 TGTGCTAGTGGTTTGATATACACCACAGGGCGGGAGACCCAGTACTTC CASGLIYTTGRETQYF
NA NA TRBJ2-2 TRBV9 TGTGCCAGCAGCGTAGGGAGACTAGCGAACACCGGGGAGCTGTTTTTT CASSVGRLANTGELFF
NA NA TRBJ2-2 TRBV12-5 TGTGCTAGTGGTTTTGGGACACCGAACACCGGGGAGCTGTTTTTT CASGFGTPNTGELFF
NA TRBD1 TRBJ1-3 TRBV27 TGTGCCAGCAGTAGTCTGACAGGGTTCGGAAACACCATATATTTT CASSSLTGFGNTIYF
NA TRBD1 TRBJ2-2 TRBV11-2 TGTGCCAGCAGCTTGTTGAGCAGACAGGGGTCCACCGGGGAGCTGTTTTTT CASSLLSRQGSTGELFF
NA NA TRBJ1-4 TRBV7-9 TGTGCCAGCAGCTTAGGGGCCAAGGCGACTAATGAAAAACTGTTTTTT CASSLGAKATNEKLFF
NA NA TRBJ2-3 TRBV7-8 TGTGCCAGCAGCTCTATCCTAGCGTATAGTGCAGATACGCAGTATTTT CASSSILAYSADTQYF
NA NA TRBJ1-5 TRBV28 TGTGCCAGCACCCCCGTGCGGGGTAGCAATCAGCCCCAGCATTTT CASTPVRGSNQPQHF
NA NA TRBJ1-1 TRBV4-1 TGCGCCAGCAGCCCACACCAGGGATTCACGAACACTGAAGCTTTCTTT CASSPHQGFTNTEAFF
NA TRBD2 TRBJ2-5 TRBV7-9 TGTGCCAGCAGCTTAGGTAGCGGGGGGACCCAAGAGACCCAGTACTTC CASSLGSGGTQETQYF
NA NA TRBJ2-5 TRBV15 TGTGCCACCAGCAGAGCCGTCCAAGAGACCCAGTACTTC CATSRAVQETQYF
once NA TRBJ2-3 TRBV20-1 TGCAGTGCAGCATCAGGGGATACGCAGTATTTT CSAASGDTQYF
NA NA TRBJ1-1 TRBV19 TGTGCCAGTAGTGTACAAGAGAACACTGAAGCTTTCTTT CASSVQENTEAFF
NA TRBD1 TRBJ1-3 TRBV9 TGTGCCAGCAGCGTAGTAGGGGACAGGAGCTCTGGAAACACCATATATTTT CASSVVGDRSSGNTIYF
NA NA TRBJ1-5 TRBV28 TGTGCCAGCACCTCCCGGTTGGTTCAGCCCCAGCATTTT CASTSRLVQPQHF
NA NA TRBJ2-1 TRBV7-9 TGTGCCAGCAGTTCGGTTACAGGGAAGGGGAATGAGCAGTTCTTC CASSSVTGKGNEQFF
NA TRBD2 TRBJ2-1 TRBV11-2 TGTGCCAGCAGCTTAGCGGCTAGCGGGGGCCCTGAGCAGTTCTTC CASSLAASGGPEQFF
NA NA TRBJ1-2 TRBV5-1 TGCGCCAGCAGCTCCCCCCAGTATTCGGGCTACACCTTC CASSSPQYSGYTF
NA NA TRBJ2-3 TRBV4-1 TGCGCCAGCAGCCAAGCGGGTTTGCTCACAGATACGCAGTATTTT CASSQAGLLTDTQYF